The present entry profiles one TCR beta chain with its context. This clone was counted a few times. Its antigen is not yet known. Base qualities are not provided; no much larger clone lies one nucleotide away. This record comes from a study of CD8+ T cells in alopecia areata (dated by TCRdb to 2016 to 2018). Looking at the study overall: Treated patients were enrolled in an open-label pilot trial of oral tofacitinib at 5 to 10 mg twice daily for moderate-to-severe alopecia areata. Patients stayed on tofacitinib for 6 to 18 months and then had 6 months of follow-up off drug so that delayed response and recurrence could be assessed. High-throughput TCRbeta sequencing was used to examine T cell clonal expansion in alopecia areata in both the C3H/HeJ mouse model and human patients. Scalp tissue and sorted CD4+ and CD8+ peripheral blood T cells from patchy and totalis/universalis alopecia areata patients and from healthy controls were covered by human TCRbeta sequencing. Biopsies were taken from tofacitinib-treated patients at baseline and again at 4 and 24 weeks into treatment, and several of those patients also had a later scalp biopsy. Clonality in the scalp was compared among normal scalp (n=4), patchy alopecia areata scalp (n=8), and alopecia totalis/universalis scalp (n=8). The RNA source kit depended on sample type: the PAXgene miRNA kit for fixed scalp, the miRNeasy kit for PBMCs, and the RNeasy kit for mouse skin. Amplification of TCRbeta CDR3 regions was done by immunoSEQ multiplex PCR using 35 Vbeta forward primers and 13 Jbeta reverse primers.

The time point label, read with the paper, signifies: baseline before oral tofacitinib. From alopecia areata patients, peripheral blood was collected along with lesional scalp punch biopsies. PBMCs were isolated by density centrifugation and stained for CD3, CD4 and CD8, after which CD4+ and CD8+ T cells were sorted on a FACSAria. Libraries were constructed by the immunoSEQ multiplex PCR assay. RNA was extracted from all samples and reverse transcribed into cDNA, which served as template for TCR sequencing. SuperScript III was used for first-strand cDNA synthesis, primed with a 2:1 mix of oligo-dT and random hexamers. Amplification bias was assessed with a synthetic immune receptor repertoire, and residual bias was removed computationally. Per the authors' processing: After raw reads were preprocessed to remove errors, the CDR3 was defined following IMGT conventions as running from the conserved cysteine to phenylalanine. To get clonality, Shannon entropy was normalized by log2 of the number of productive unique TCRs and the result was subtracted from 1. Whether scalp clones were CD4 or CD8 was inferred by matching scalp TCRbeta sequences against CD4 and CD8 repertoires sorted from blood. TCRdb retrieved this table from immuneACCESS and kept in-frame rearrangements only. Not all clones are present; in checked studies, unresolved V genes account for under half, and no reason is known for the remainder. D and trimming were read from the DNA, whereas the V and J calls and clone size are those reported in that table. The sample profile shows about 150,000 clones; 40% to 60% of them were found once. The top ten constitute roughly 19% of the sample.

Overall results and qualifications from the work: Unlike mouse skin, where gammadelta T cells dominate, normal human skin contains resident alphabeta T cells that get sequenced too, which complicates analysis of the scalp TCR repertoire. TCR sequences shared between patients were less clear than in mice, possibly partly because of HLA diversity in the patient population. Lesional scalp, especially in alopecia totalis/universalis, showed higher clonality and more expanded CD8+ clones than normal scalp, suggesting antigenic drive.

CDR3 length: 12 amino acids, cysteine to phenylalanine. Only the CDR3 DNA is retained, 36 bases long and in frame from the first base. The junction shows trimming of 5 bases on V and 6 bases on J, plus 13 bases between the germline ends. In the germline V gene (reference sequence), CDR1 corresponds to GTSNPN and CDR2 to SVGIG. The chain couples TRBV30 to TRBJ1-2; TRBD1 could be the D gene, as 6 bases match. The source material was CD8+ T cells sorted from blood, sampled at week 0. The sequence derives from a human donor with alopecia areata. In nucleotides, the sequence is TGTGCCTGGGATGGGACACCCAATGGCTACACCTTC. Its protein reads: CAWDGTPNGYTF.